This T cell receptor (beta chain) stems from a study of cytomegalovirus exposure and HLA in healthy donors. Study-wide points: First-cohort TCR clusters were later found to tend to co-occur in the 120 or so validation repertoires. In vitro data verified a few CMV-associated chains as specific for CMV antigens. A list of approximately 160 TCR beta chains associated with cytomegalovirus was given.

Trimming removed 0 bases from V and 2 bases from J, with 14 bases in between. This CDR3 is 17 amino acids long. Germline V gene lookup returns CDR1 MNHNS and CDR2 SASEGT. Of note for this clone: Its specificity is not known.

Profiled with immunoSEQ multiplex PCR; TCRdb holds only in-frame clones, not every one. The sample gives roughly 130,000 clones, around nine tenths of which show up once; about 1.5% is in the top ten. This chain connects TRBV6-1 to TRBJ2-1, with D perhaps TRBD2 (6 bases). This sequence was found in a man under 40 in good health and CMV-seronegative. Sequencing was carried out using PBMCs. The CDR3 loop is CASSEARDSVPYNEQFF. The CDR3, as DNA: TGTGCCAGCAGTGAAGCGCGGGACTCAGTTCCCTACAATGAGCAGTTCTTC.